This TCR beta chain was captured by sequencing in a study of CD8 T cells in ankylosing spondylitis. Study results and limitations: Clones tied to disease were said to be significantly enriched in matched ankylosing spondylitis synovial fluid. The study identified a TCR beta motif of roughly eight highly homologous variants that appeared characteristic of ankylosing spondylitis blood. The authors found the disease-linked clones to be CD8+ and relatively rare in peripheral blood.

With molecular barcodes, quantitative 5'-RACE was used to make the TCR beta libraries. TCRdb re-called the 5' RACE reads through MiXCR, storing one row per CDR3 protein. This repertoire shows some 800,000 distinct CDR3 sequences, over 9.5% found once; its top ten account for approximately 0.51%. Remarks on this clonotype: The antigen is not known.

This clonotype was sampled from a male donor with ankylosing spondylitis. Input material: blood, either unsorted or a sorted T cell fraction (not recorded which).

CDR3 DNA: TGCGCCAGCAACGCTTGGCCTCGGACGCAGGGGGCGCGGGCCGGGGAGCTGTTTTTT. Translation gives CASNAWPRTQGARAGELFF. The J gene is TRBJ2-2, the V gene TRBV5-1; 8 bases are shared with TRBD1. J gave up 6 bases and V 6 bases, and 22 bases lay outside the gene matches. The CDR3 extends over 19 amino acids. Germline CDR1 SGHRS, CDR2 YFSETQ.